This entry lists 9 T cell receptor beta chains sequenced from one sample in a study of identical twins. TCRdb processed the 5' RACE reads anew with MiXCR; each CDR3 protein has one entry. The sample comprises 1.5 million to 2 million distinct CDR3 sequences, more than 30% of which are singletons, and about 0.25% rests with the top ten. The material sequenced was cord blood. The receptors were sampled from a newborn girl in good health.

This clonotype turned up a few times. This chain connects TRBV20-1 to TRBJ2-3; no reliable D call. The germline CDR1 and CDR2 sequences are DFQATT and SNEGSKA (reference sequence). CDR3 length: 14 residues. V lost 1 base and J 4 bases, leaving 12 bases between the germline ends. The CDR3 bases are TGCAGTGCTAGAGTGGCAAAGGGCCCAGATACGCAGTATTTT. It specifies CSARVAKGPDTQYF.

The J gene is TRBJ2-4, the V gene TRBV20-1; tentative D call: TRBD2 (6 bases). V was shortened by 7 bases and J by 0 bases, with 16 bases between the two germline ends. Germline V gives CDR1 DFQATT, CDR2 SNEGSKA (reference sequence). CDR3 length equals 15 residues. The CDR3 region has the DNA TGCAGTGGAATGGCGGGGTCCTTAGCCAAAAACATTCAGTACTTC. It encodes CSGMAGSLAKNIQYF.

This clonotype was counted only a few times. The J gene is TRBJ2-7, the V gene TRBV4-2; TRBD2 aligns across 14 bases. The germline CDR1 and CDR2 sequences are LGHNA and YNFKEQ. The V gene end was trimmed by 1 base and the J gene end by 5 bases; junction bases not matched to a gene: 7. This CDR3 has 17 residues. The CDR3 loop reads CASSQGLAGGLVDEQYF. The CDR3 DNA is TGTGCCAGCAGCCAAGGACTAGCGGGGGGGCTGGTCGACGAGCAGTACTTC.

The chain employs TRBV20-1 and TRBJ2-1; D is perhaps TRBD1 (5 bases). CDR3 length: 14 amino acids. The germline gives CDR1 DFQATT, CDR2 SNEGSKA (reference sequence). The V and J ends lost 2 bases and 3 bases respectively, with 11 bases between them. For the CDR3, the DNA is TGCAGTGCTAGAAGTGGACACGACTACAATGAGCAGTTCTTC. Amino acid sequence: CSARSGHDYNEQFF.

Ten or more counts support this clonotype. This rearrangement joins TRBV5-1 to TRBJ2-3; D is uncertain. Per the germline V gene, CDR1 is SGHRS and CDR2 is YFSETQ. V lost 0 bases, J lost 3 bases, and 8 bases lay in between. The CDR3 totals 14 residues. The CDR3 sequence: CASSLASETDTQYF. In nucleotides, the CDR3 is TGCGCCAGCAGCTTGGCAAGTGAAACAGATACGCAGTATTTT.

This clonotype came up a few times. The chain carries TRBV29-1 and TRBJ2-3; TRBD2 matches at 10 bases. The CDR3 contains 15 residues. Losses at the gene ends were 2 bases for V and 0 bases for J; bases not matched to a gene: 2. Germline V gene data show CDR1 as SQVTM and CDR2 as ANQGSEA. The CDR3 protein is CSVESGGASTDTQYF. The CDR3 region has the DNA TGCAGCGTTGAAAGCGGGGGGGCCAGCACAGATACGCAGTATTTT.

This clonotype showed up just a few times. The chain employs TRBV27 and TRBJ2-7, with 8 bases aligning to TRBD1. Germline values: CDR1 MNHEY, CDR2 SMNVEV (reference sequence). With V trimmed by 2 bases and J by 7 bases, 10 bases remained unmatched. CDR3 length: 15 residues. The CDR3 reads CASSLRAGGYNEQYF. Written as DNA, the CDR3 is TGTGCCAGCAGTTTACGGGCAGGGGGCTACAATGAGCAGTACTTC.

This chain uses TRBV5-4 with TRBJ2-3; D is unresolved. Trimming left V 3 bases short and J 6 bases short, with 8 bases between. The CDR3 contains 12 residues. The germline gives CDR1 SGHNT, CDR2 YYREEE (reference sequence). The CDR3 spells CASSSKWDTQYF. DNA of the CDR3: TGTGCCAGCAGCTCGAAGTGGGATACGCAGTATTTT.

The chain's CDR3 is CASSGRGGEQYF. In nucleotides, the CDR3 is TGTGCCAGCAGTGGCAGGGGGGGCGAGCAGTACTTC. The chain combines TRBV27 with TRBJ2-5, with D perhaps matching TRBD1 or TRBD2 (7 bases each). Near its end, the DNA agrees better with TRBJ2-7, so the J call may be wrong. The length of the CDR3 is 12 residues. Germline V gene lookup returns CDR1 MNHEY and CDR2 SMNVEV (reference sequence).